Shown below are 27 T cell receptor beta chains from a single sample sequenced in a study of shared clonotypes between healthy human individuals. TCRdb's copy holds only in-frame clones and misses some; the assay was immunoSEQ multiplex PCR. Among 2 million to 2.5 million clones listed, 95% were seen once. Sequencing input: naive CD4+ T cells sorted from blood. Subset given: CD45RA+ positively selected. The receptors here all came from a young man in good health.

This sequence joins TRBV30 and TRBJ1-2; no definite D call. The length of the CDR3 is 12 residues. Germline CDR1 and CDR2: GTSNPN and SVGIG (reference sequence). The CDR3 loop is CALDRSSYGYTF. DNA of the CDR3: TGTGCGCTGGATAGGAGCTCCTATGGCTACACCTTC.

The CDR3 DNA is TGTGCCTTGATACCAAGGTCGAACACCGGGGAGCTGTTTTTT. This translates into CALIPRSNTGELFF. The chain uses TRBV30 and TRBJ2-2; D gene uncertain. From germline, CDR1 is GTSNPN and CDR2 SVGIG (reference sequence). Deletions cut 7 bases from V and 0 bases from J, with 12 bases between. CDR3 size: 14 residues.

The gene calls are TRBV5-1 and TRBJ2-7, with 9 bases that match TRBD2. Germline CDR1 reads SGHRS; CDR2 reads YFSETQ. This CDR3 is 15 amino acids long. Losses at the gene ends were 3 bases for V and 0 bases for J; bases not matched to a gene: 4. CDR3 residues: CASSSLAGPSYEQYF. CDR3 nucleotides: TGCGCCAGCAGCTCCCTAGCGGGGCCCTCCTACGAGCAGTACTTC.

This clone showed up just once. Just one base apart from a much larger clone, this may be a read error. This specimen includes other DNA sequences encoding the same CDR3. CDR3 sequence reads: CASSLPNQPQHF. In DNA form, the CDR3 reads TGTGCCAGCAGCCTACCGAATCAGCCCCAGCATTTT. The V and J genes are TRBV7-2 and TRBJ1-5; no firm D call. Trimming cost V 5 bases and J 4 bases, with 6 bases left between them. CDR3 length: 12 residues. Germline CDR1 reads SGHTA; CDR2 reads FQGNSA.

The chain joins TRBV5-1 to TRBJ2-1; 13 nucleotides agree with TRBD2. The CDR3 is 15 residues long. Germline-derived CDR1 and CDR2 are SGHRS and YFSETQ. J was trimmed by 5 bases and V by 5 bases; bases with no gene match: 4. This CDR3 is CASRTGLAGDNEQFF. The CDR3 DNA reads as TGCGCCAGCAGGACCGGACTAGCGGGAGACAATGAGCAGTTCTTC.

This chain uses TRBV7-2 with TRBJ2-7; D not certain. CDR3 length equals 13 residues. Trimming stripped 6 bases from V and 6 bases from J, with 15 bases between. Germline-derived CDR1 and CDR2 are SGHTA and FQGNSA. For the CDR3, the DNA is TGTGCCAGCAGGACGGACGTTACTACCGAGCAGTACTTC. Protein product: CASRTDVTTEQYF.

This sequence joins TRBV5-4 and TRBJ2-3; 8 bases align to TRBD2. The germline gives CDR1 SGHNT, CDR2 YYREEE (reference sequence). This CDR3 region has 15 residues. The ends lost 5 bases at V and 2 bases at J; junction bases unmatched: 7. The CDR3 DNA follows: TGTGCCAGCAGGACGGGGGGGCCCATCACAGATACGCAGTATTTT. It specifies CASRTGGPITDTQYF.

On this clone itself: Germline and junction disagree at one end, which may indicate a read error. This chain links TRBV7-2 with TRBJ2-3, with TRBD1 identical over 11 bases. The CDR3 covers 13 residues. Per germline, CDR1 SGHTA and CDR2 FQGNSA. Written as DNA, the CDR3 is TGTGCCAGCAGCTTTTTGTCGGGACAGGGGGAGCTTTTT. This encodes CASSFLSGQGELF.

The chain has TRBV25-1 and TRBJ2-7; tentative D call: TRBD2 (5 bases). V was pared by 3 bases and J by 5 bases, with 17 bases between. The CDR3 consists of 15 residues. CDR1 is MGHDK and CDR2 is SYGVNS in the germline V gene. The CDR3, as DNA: TGTGCCAGCAGTGACCCGGGCCTTGGGGAGAACGAGCAGTACTTC. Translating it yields CASSDPGLGENEQYF.

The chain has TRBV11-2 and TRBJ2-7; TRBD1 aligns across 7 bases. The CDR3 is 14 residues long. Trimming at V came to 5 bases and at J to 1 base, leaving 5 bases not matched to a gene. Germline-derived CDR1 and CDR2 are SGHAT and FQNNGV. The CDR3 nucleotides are TGTGCCAGCAGCATGCGGACAGGTTCCTACGAGCAGTACTTC. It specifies CASSMRTGSYEQYF.

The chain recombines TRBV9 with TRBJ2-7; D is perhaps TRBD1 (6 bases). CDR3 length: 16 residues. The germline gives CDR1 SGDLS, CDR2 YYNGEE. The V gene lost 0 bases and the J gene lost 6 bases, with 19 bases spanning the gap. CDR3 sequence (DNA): TGTGCCAGCAGCGTAGGATCACAGGGCTCCCGTAGCGAGCAGTACTTC. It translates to CASSVGSQGSRSEQYF.

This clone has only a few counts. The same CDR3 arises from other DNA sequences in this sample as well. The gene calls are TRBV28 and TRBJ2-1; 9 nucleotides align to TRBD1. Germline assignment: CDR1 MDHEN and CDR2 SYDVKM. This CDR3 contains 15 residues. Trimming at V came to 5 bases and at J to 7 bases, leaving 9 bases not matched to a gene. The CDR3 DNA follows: TGTGCCAGCAGTCTGGGGACAGGGTTCGGGAATGAGCAGTTCTTC. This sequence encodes CASSLGTGFGNEQFF.

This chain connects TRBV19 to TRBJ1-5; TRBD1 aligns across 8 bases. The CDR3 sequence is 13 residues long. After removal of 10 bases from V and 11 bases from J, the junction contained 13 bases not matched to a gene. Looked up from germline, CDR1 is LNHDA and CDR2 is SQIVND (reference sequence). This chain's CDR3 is CATEDRAQVAQHF. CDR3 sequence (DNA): TGTGCCACAGAGGACAGGGCCCAGGTGGCCCAGCATTTT.

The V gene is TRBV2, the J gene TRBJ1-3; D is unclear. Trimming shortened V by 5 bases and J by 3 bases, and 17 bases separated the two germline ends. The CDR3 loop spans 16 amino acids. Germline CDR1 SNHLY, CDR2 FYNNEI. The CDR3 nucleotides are TGTGCCAGCAGTAGACATCTCGCTTGGGGTGGAAACACCATATATTTT. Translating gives CASSRHLAWGGNTIYF.

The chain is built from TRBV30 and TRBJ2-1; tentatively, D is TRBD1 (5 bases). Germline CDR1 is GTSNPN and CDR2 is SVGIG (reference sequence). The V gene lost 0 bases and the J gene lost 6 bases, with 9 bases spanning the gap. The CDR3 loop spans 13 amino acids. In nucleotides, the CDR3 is TGTGCCTGGAGTGTACAAGGGGTCAATGAGCAGTTCTTC. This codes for CAWSVQGVNEQFF.

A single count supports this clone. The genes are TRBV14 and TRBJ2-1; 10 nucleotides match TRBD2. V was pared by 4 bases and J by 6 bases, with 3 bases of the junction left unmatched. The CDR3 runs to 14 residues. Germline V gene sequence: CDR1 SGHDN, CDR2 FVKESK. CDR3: CASSLLAGSNEQFF. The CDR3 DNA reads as TGTGCCAGCAGCCTACTAGCGGGGAGCAATGAGCAGTTCTTC.

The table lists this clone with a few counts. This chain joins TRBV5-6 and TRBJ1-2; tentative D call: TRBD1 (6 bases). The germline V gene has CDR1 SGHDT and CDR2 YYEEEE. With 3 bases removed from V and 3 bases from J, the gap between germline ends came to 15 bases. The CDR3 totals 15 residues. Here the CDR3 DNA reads TGTGCCAGCAGCTCGACCGGGGGCCCCGACTATGGCTACACCTTC. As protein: CASSSTGGPDYGYTF.

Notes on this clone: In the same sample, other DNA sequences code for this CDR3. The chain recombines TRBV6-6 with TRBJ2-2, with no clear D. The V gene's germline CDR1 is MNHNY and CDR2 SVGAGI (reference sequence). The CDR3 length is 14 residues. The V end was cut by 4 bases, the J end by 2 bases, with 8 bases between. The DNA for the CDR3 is TGTGCCAGCAGTTCGACCGGAAACACCGGGGAGCTGTTTTTT. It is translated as CASSSTGNTGELFF.

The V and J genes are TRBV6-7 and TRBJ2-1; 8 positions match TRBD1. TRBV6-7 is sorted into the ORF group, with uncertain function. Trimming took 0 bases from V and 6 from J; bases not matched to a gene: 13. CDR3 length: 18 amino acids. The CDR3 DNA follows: TGTGCCAGCAGTTACTCGATCCTTCTCAGGACAGGGAGCAATGAGCAGTTCTTC. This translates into CASSYSILLRTGSNEQFF.

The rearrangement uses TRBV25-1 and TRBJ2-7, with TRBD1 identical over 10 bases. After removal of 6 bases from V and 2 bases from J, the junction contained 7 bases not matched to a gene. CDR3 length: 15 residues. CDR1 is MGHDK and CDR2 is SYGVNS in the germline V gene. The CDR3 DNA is TGTGCCAGCAGGGTCACTGGACAGGGGGCCTACGAGCAGTACTTC. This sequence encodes CASRVTGQGAYEQYF.

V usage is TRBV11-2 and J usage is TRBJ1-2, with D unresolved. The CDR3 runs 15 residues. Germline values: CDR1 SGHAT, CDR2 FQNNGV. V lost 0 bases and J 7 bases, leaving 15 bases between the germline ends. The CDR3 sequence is CASSLDIGQAFGYTF. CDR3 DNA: TGTGCCAGCAGCTTAGATATCGGGCAGGCCTTTGGCTACACCTTC.

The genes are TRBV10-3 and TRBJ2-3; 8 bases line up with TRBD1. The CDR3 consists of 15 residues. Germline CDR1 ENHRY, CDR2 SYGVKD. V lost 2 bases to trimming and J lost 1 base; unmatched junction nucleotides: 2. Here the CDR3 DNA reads TGTGCCATCAGTGAGGGACAGGGACGCACAGATACGCAGTATTTT. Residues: CAISEGQGRTDTQYF.

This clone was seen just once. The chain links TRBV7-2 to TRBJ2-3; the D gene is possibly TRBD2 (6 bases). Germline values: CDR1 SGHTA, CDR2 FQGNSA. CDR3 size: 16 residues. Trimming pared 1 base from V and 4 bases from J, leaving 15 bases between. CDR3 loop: CASSLVFGGDADTQYF. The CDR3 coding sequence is TGTGCCAGCAGCTTAGTATTTGGCGGGGACGCAGATACGCAGTATTTT.

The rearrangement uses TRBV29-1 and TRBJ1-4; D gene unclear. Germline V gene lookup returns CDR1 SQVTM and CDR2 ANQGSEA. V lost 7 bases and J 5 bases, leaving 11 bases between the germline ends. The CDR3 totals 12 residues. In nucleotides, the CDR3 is TGCAGCGCCTCGGACGGGAATGAAAAACTGTTTTTT. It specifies CSASDGNEKLFF. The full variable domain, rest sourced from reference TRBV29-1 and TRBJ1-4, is SAVISQKPSRDICQRGTSLTIQCQVDSQVTMMFWYRQQPGQSLTLIATANQGSEATYESGFVIDKFPISRPNLTFSTLTVSNMSPEDSSIYLCSASDGNEKLFFGSGTQLSVL.

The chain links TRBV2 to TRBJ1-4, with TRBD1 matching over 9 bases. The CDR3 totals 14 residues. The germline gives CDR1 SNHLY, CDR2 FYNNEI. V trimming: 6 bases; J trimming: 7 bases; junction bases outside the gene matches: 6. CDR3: CASSMGQGGEKLFF. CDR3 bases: TGTGCCAGCAGCATGGGACAGGGAGGTGAAAAACTGTTTTTT.

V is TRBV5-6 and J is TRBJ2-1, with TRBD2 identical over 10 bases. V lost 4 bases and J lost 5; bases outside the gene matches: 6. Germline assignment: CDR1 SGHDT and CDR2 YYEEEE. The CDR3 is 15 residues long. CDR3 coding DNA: TGTGCCAGCAGCATAGGGACTAGCGATAACAATGAGCAGTTCTTC. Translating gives CASSIGTSDNNEQFF.

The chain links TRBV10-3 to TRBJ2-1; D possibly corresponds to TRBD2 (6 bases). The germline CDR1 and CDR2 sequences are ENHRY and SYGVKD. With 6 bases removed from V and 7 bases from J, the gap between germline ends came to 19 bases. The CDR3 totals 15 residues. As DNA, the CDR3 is TGTGCCATCAGCGAGGGACGGGGGAGAGAAAATGAGCAGTTCTTC. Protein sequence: CAISEGRGRENEQFF.